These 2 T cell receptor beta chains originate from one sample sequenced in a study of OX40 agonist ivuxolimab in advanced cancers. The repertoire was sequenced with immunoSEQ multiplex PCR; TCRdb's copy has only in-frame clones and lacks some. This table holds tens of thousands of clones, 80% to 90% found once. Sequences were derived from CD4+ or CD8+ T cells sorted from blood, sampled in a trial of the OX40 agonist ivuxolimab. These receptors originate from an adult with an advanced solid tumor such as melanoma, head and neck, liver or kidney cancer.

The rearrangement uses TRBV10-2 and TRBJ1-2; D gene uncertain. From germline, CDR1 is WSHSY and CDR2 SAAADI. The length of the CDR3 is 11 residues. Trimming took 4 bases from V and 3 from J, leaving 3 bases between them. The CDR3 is CASSADYGYTF. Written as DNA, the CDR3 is TGCGCCAGCAGTGCTGACTATGGCTACACCTTC.

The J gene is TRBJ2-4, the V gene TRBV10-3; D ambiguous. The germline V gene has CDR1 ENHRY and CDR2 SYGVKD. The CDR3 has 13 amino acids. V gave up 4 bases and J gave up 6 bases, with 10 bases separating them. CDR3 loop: CAISAADGNIQYF. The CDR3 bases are TGTGCCATCAGTGCCGCGGATGGAAACATTCAGTACTTC.